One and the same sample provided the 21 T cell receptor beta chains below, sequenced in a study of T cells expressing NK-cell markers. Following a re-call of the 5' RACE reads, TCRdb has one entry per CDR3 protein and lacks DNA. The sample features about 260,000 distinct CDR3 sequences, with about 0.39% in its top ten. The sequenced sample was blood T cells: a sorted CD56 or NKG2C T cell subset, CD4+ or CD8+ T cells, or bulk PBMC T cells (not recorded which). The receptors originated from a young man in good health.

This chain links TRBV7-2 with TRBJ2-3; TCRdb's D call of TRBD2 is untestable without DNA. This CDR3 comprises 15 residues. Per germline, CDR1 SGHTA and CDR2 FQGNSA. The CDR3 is CASSRGSGFTDTQYF.

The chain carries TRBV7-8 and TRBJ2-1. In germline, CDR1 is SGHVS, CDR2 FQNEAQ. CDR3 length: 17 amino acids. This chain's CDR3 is CASSPRNGQVSYNEQFF.

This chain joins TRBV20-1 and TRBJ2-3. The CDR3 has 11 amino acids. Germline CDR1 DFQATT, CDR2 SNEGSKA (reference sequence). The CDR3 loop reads CSGAGTDTQYF.

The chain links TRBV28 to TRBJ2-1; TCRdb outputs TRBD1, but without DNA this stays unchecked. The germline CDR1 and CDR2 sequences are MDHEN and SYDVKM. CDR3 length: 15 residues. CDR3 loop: CASSLEWGPYNEQFF. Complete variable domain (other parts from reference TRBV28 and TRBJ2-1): DVKVTQSSRYLVKRTGEKVFLECVQDMDHENMFWYRQDPGLGLRLIYFSYDVKMKEKGDIPEGYSVSREKKERFSLILESASTNQTSMYLCASSLEWGPYNEQFFGPGTRLTVL.

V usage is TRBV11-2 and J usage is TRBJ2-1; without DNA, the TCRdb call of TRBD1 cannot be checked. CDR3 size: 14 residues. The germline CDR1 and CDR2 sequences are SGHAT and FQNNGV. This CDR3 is CASSGRDIYNEQFF.

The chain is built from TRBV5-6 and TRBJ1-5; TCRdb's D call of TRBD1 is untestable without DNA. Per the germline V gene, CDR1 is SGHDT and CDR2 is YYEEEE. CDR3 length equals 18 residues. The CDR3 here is CASSLNSGGGSVDQPQHF.

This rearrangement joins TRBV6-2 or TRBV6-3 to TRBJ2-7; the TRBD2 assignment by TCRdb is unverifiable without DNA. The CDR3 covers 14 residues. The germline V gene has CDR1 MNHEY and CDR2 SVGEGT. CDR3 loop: CASIPRGDGREQYF.

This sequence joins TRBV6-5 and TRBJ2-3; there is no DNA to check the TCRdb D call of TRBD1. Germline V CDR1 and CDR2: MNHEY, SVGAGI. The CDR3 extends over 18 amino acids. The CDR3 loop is CASSYSTLGQGKGDTQYF.

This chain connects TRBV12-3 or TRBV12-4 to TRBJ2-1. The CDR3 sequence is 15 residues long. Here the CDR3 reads CASSLAGGFYNEQFF.

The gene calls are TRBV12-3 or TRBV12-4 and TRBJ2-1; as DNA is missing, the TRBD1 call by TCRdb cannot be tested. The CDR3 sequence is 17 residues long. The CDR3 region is CASRTTVGKGFVNEQFF.

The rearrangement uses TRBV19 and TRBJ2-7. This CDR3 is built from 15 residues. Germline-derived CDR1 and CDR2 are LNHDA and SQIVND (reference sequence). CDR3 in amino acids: CASSIDLAATYEQYF.

CDR3 sequence: CASSLQGPGYEQYF. The chain couples TRBV12-3 or TRBV12-4 to TRBJ2-7; TCRdb returns TRBD1, unconfirmable since there is no DNA. The CDR3 runs 14 residues.

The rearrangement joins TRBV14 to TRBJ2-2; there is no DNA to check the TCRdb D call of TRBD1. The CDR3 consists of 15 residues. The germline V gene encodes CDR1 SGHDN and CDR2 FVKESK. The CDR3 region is CASSQNRGVTGELFF.

Here the CDR3 reads CAIRGRTGSRSGNTIYF. The chain combines TRBV10-3 with TRBJ1-3; TCRdb selects TRBD1, and the lack of DNA leaves this call unchecked. The CDR3 runs 17 residues. CDR1 is ENHRY and CDR2 is SYGVKD in the germline V gene.

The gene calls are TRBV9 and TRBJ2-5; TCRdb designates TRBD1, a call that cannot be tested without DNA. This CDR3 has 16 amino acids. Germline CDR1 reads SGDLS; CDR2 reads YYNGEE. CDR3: CASSEHLGQIQETQYF.

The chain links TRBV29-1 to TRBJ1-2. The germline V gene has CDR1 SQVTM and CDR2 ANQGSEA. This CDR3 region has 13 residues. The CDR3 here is CSVDTTVNYGYTF.

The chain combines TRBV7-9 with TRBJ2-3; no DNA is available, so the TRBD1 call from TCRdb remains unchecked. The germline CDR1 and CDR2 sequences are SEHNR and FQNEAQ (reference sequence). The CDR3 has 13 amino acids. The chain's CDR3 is CASMSVRTDTQYF.

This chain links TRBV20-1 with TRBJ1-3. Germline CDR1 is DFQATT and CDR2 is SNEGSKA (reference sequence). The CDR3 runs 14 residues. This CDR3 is CSARKGIAGNTIYF.

Here the CDR3 reads CASSHIRRLAGRADTQYF. The V and J genes are TRBV3-1 and TRBJ2-3; TCRdb picks TRBD2, but there is no DNA to check that call. The germline gives CDR1 LGHDT, CDR2 YNNKEL (reference sequence). The length of the CDR3 is 18 residues.

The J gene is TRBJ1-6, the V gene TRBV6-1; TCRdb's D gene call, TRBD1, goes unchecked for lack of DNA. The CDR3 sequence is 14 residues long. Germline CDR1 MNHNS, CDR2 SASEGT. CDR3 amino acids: CAGGIGTINSPLHF.

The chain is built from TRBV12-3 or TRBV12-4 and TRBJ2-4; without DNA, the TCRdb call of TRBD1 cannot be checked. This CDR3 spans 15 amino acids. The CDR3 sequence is CASSFSDRGKNIQYF.